The subject of this entry is one T cell receptor beta chain. Its target is not known. Samples of blood were obtained at baseline, on cycle 4 day 1, and on cycle 7 day 1. Some clones are missing from TCRdb's copy, which holds only in-frame ones; the method was immunoSEQ multiplex PCR. The sample comprises about 110,000 clones, 91% of which are singletons, and 0.66% rests with the top ten. These data come from a study of OX40 agonist ivuxolimab in advanced cancers. Whole-study context: From about 23 to 85 years was the age range, with a mean of roughly 64 years, and 65% to 90% were male. Eligibility admitted prior anti-PD-1, anti-PD-L1 or anti-CTLA-4 therapy; 30% to 40% had some.

Whole-study results and caveats: On average, a greater number of expanded clones characterised CD8+ T cells relative to CD4+.

This TCR derives from an adult with an advanced solid tumor such as melanoma, head and neck, liver or kidney cancer. Sequenced material: CD4+ or CD8+ T cells sorted from blood, taken in a trial of the OX40 agonist ivuxolimab.

The CDR3 DNA reads as TGTGCCTGGAGGGCCGACTTGAACACCGGGGAGCTGTTTTTT. Translating gives CAWRADLNTGELFF. The chain combines TRBV30 with TRBJ2-2, with no clear D. The germline gives CDR1 GTSNPN, CDR2 SVGIG (reference sequence). The CDR3 has 14 amino acids. Between the trimmed V and J ends, which lost 3 bases and 1 base, there was a span of 9 bases. Together with reference TRBV30 and TRBJ2-2, the CDR3 gives the full variable domain: SQTIHQWPATLVQPVGSPLSLECTVEGTSNPNLYWYRQAAGRGLQLLFYSVGIGQISSEVPQNLSASRPQDRQFILSSKKLLLSDSGFYLCAWRADLNTGELFFGEGSRLTVL.